Presented here are 2 T cell receptor beta chains from one specimen sequenced in a study of blood T cell repertoires in COVID-19. The protocol was immunoSEQ multiplex PCR, while the TCRdb copy is restricted to in-frame clones and leaves out a portion. The sample carries under 250,000 clones, roughly 85% recorded once. Sequencing input: peripheral blood. These receptors came from a young man with active or convalescent COVID-19.

The chain links TRBV11-2 to TRBJ2-5; D is perhaps TRBD2 (6 bases). The germline V gene has CDR1 SGHAT and CDR2 FQNNGV. The length of the CDR3 is 16 residues. The germline V and J ends were trimmed by 3 bases and 4 bases, with 18 bases remaining between them. CDR3 sequence (DNA): TGTGCCAGCAGCTTTTCTTTCGGGGGAGTGGGAGAGACCCAGTACTTC. Its translation is CASSFSFGGVGETQYF. The complete variable domain, with remaining parts taken from reference TRBV11-2 and TRBJ2-5, reads EAGVAQSPRYKIIEKRQSVAFWCNPISGHATLYWYQQILGQGPKLLIQFQNNGVVDDSQLPKDRFSAERLKGVDSTLKIQPAKLEDSAVYLCASSFSFGGVGETQYFGPGTRLLVL.

A single count supports this clone. The V and J genes are TRBV19 and TRBJ1-6; TRBD1 agrees at 11 bases. The CDR3 sequence is 14 residues long. Per the germline V gene, CDR1 is LNHDA and CDR2 is SQIVND (reference sequence). Losses at the gene ends were 7 bases for V and 7 bases for J; bases not matched to a gene: 3. The CDR3 nucleotides are TGTGCCAGTACCGGGACAGGGGGAAATTCACCCCTCCACTTT. Translation gives CASTGTGGNSPLHF.